The clone carrying this TCR beta chain was picked up many times. This record belongs to a study of T-cell reconstitution after alpha-beta-depleted transplantation in children. The CDR3 is made up of 15 amino acids. Germline CDR1 ENHRY, CDR2 SYGVKD. V was cut by 0 bases and J by 5 bases, with 13 bases left in between. The TCRbeta library incorporated unique molecular identifiers. MiXCR, applied by TCRdb to the PCR reads, yields one record per CDR3 protein. This table has some 200,000 distinct CDR3 sequences, about 14% appearing once. The rearrangement uses TRBV10-3 and TRBJ2-5; tentatively, D is TRBD2 (5 bases). The source of this sequence is a human donor who donated a stem cell graft to a child with acute lymphoblastic leukemia. Sequences were derived from PBMCs from the stem cell graft donor, sampled from the stem cell graft. The CDR3 spells CAISESPGIEETQYF. The CDR3 DNA reads TGTGCCATCAGTGAGTCGCCGGGAATCGAGGAGACCCAGTACTTC.